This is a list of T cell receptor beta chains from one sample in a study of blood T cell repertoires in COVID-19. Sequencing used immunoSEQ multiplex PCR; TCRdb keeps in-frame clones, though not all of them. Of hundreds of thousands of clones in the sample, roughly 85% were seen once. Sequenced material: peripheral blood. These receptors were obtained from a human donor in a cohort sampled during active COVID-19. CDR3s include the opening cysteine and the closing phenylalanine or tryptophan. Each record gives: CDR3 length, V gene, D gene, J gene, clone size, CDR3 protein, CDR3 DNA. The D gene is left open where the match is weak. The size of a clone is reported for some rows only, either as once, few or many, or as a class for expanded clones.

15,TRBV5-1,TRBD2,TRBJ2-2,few,CASRLSGGGTGELFF,TGCGCCAGCCGCTTGAGCGGGGGTGGGACCGGGGAGCTGTTTTTT
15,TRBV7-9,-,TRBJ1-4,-,CASSSSGASNEKLFF,TGTGCCAGCAGCTCTAGCGGGGCTTCGAATGAAAAACTGTTTTTT
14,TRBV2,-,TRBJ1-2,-,CASRDDRSNYGYTF,TGTGCCAGCAGAGACGACAGGAGCAACTATGGCTACACCTTC
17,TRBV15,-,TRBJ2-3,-,CATSRARGAPSTDTQYF,TGTGCCACCAGCAGAGCCCGGGGAGCCCCTAGCACAGATACGCAGTATTTT
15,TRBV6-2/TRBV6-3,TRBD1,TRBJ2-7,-,CASSRDRVDSYEQYF,TGTGCCAGCAGTAGGGACAGGGTCGATTCCTACGAGCAGTACTTC
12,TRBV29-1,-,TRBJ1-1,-,CSVVWEGTEAFF,TGCAGCGTTGTTTGGGAGGGGACTGAAGCTTTCTTT
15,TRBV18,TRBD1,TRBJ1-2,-,CASSDLSTGQDGYTF,TGTGCCAGCTCGGATCTTTCGACAGGACAGGATGGCTACACCTTC
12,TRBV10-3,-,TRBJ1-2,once,CAISEGSSGYTF,TGTGCCATCAGTGAAGGTAGTAGCGGCTACACCTTC
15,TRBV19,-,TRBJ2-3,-,CASSIGGRETDTQYF,TGTGCCAGTAGTATCGGGGGGCGGGAGACAGATACGCAGTATTTT
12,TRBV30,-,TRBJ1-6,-,CAWAIQGSPLHF,TGTGCCTGGGCCATTCAGGGTTCACCCCTCCACTTT
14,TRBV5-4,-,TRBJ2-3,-,CASSSRRTPDTQYF,TGTGCCAGCAGCTCCCGCAGGACTCCCGATACGCAGTATTTT
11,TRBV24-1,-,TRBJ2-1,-,CATSGGGQVFF,TGTGCCACCAGTGGGGGGGGACAGGTCTTCTTC
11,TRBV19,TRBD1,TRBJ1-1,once,CASSPGQRAFF,TGTGCCAGTAGTCCGGGACAGCGGGCTTTCTTT
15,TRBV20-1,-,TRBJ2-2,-,CSASRFRAPTGELFF,TGCAGTGCTAGTAGGTTCAGGGCGCCGACCGGGGAGCTGTTTTTT
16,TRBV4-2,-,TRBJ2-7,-,CASSQDPSPQTYEQYF,TGTGCCAGCAGCCAAGACCCCTCCCCACAGACCTACGAGCAGTACTTC
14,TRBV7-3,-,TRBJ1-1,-,CASSLTLSGPEAFF,TGTGCCAGCAGCTTAACGTTAAGCGGGCCTGAAGCTTTCTTT
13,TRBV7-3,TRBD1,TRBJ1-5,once,CASSPDRGQPQHF,TGTGCCAGCAGCCCGGACAGGGGGCAGCCCCAGCATTTT
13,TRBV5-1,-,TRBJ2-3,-,CASSLQGPDTQYF,TGCGCCAGCAGCTTGCAGGGCCCGGATACGCAGTATTTT
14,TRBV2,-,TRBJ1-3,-,CASVPLSSGNTIYF,TGTGCCAGCGTGCCGTTGAGCTCTGGAAACACCATATATTTT
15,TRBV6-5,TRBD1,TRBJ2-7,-,CASSYGQGTTYEQYF,TGTGCCAGCAGTTACGGACAGGGAACTACCTACGAGCAGTACTTC
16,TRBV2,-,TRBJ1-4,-,CASRSITGGTNEKLFF,TGTGCCAGCAGGTCTATTACGGGGGGAACTAATGAAAAACTGTTTTTT
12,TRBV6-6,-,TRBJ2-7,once,CASSEETYEQYF,TGTGCCAGCAGCGAGGAAACCTACGAGCAGTACTTC
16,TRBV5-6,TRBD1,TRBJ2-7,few,CASSPPSGTGDYEQYF,TGTGCCAGCAGTCCCCCATCCGGGACAGGAGACTACGAGCAGTACTTC
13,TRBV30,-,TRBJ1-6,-,CAWRAVEHSPLHF,TGTGCCTGGAGAGCGGTGGAACATTCACCCCTCCACTTT
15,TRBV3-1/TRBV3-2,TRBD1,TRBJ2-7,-,CASSPWGQGAGEQYF,TGTGCCAGCAGCCCCTGGGGACAGGGGGCAGGCGAGCAGTACTTC
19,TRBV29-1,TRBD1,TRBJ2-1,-,CSVVRSGTGGILQYREQFF,TGCAGCGTTGTCCGTTCCGGGACAGGGGGTATCTTACAATACCGCGAGCAGTTCTTC